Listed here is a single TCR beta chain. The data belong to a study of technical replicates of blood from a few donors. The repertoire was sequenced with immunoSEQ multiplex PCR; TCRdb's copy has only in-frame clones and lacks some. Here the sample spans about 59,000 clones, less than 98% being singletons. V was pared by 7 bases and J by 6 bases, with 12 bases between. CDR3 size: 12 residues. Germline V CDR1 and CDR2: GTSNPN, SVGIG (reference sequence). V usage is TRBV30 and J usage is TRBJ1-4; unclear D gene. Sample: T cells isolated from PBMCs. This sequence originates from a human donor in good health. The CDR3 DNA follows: TGTGCCTCGGGATTAAGGCATGAAAAACTGTTTTTT. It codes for CASGLRHEKLFF. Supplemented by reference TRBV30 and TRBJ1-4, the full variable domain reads SQTIHQWPATLVQPVGSPLSLECTVEGTSNPNLYWYRQAAGRGLQLLFYSVGIGQISSEVPQNLSASRPQDRQFILSSKKLLLSDSGFYLCASGLRHEKLFFGSGTQLSVL.